Following are 14 T cell receptor beta chains from one sample sequenced in a study of CD4 T cells in relation to SARS-CoV-2 and coronaviruses. Before the COVID-19 pandemic, during about 2011-2019, CD4+ T cells were taken from unexposed donors. Generated by immunoSEQ multiplex PCR, the TCRdb table keeps only in-frame clones and is missing some. The repertoire has roughly 60,000 clones, around 93% of them found once; the top ten carry approximately 0.14%. Material for sequencing was naive CD4+ T cells from PBMCs. The sample's subset: naive CD4+ T cells isolated by negative enrichment. The receptors come from a human donor in good health.

The chain recombines TRBV5-1 with TRBJ1-3; TRBD1 might be the D (5 bases). CDR3 length: 14 residues. The ends were cut back, 4 bases at V and 4 bases at J, with 12 bases in the middle. Germline lookup yields CDR1 SGHRS and CDR2 YFSETQ. The CDR3 DNA follows: TGCGCCAGCAGCGTTCAGGGAAAAGGAAACACCATATATTTT. Protein sequence: CASSVQGKGNTIYF.

The CDR3 loop is CASSSSGFEQYF. The CDR3 DNA reads as TGTGCCAGCAGTTCCTCAGGGTTCGAGCAGTACTTC. This chain uses TRBV28 with TRBJ2-7; weak D call: TRBD1 (5 bases). CDR1 is MDHEN and CDR2 is SYDVKM in the germline V gene. V was cut by 4 bases and J by 6 bases, with 10 bases left in between. This CDR3 is 12 amino acids long.

The chain has TRBV11-2 and TRBJ2-4, with 7 bases fitting TRBD1. This CDR3 region has 15 residues. The germline V gene has CDR1 SGHAT and CDR2 FQNNGV. Trimming at V came to 5 bases and at J to 7 bases, leaving 11 bases not matched to a gene. CDR3 in amino acids: CASSIRQGPRNIQYF. CDR3 coding DNA: TGTGCCAGCAGCATCCGACAGGGCCCGAGGAACATTCAGTACTTC.

The chain is built from TRBV19 and TRBJ1-5, with TRBD1 as a possible D gene (6 bases). CDR3 length equals 14 residues. Trimming removed 5 bases from V and 3 bases from J, with 11 bases in between. Per the germline V gene, CDR1 is LNHDA and CDR2 is SQIVND (reference sequence). This chain's CDR3 is CASSLDRFNQPQHF. In nucleotides, the CDR3 is TGTGCCAGTAGTCTTGACAGGTTCAATCAGCCCCAGCATTTT.

The chain combines TRBV18 with TRBJ2-6; no definite D call. The germline gives CDR1 KGHSH, CDR2 LQKENI. This CDR3 has 18 residues. V dropped 2 bases and J dropped 0 bases, with 14 bases sitting between them. CDR3 nucleotide sequence: TGTGCCAGCTCACCATTCGAAACAGCCAGCTCTGGGGCCAACGTCCTGACTTTC. Its protein is CASSPFETASSGANVLTF.

The V call is TRBV27, the J call TRBJ1-5, with D possibly matching TRBD1 (6 bases). Germline V gene lookup returns CDR1 MNHEY and CDR2 SMNVEV (reference sequence). CDR3 length equals 16 residues. V lost 5 bases and J lost 6, with 20 bases in between. The CDR3 DNA is TGTGCCAGCAGTCCCTTCGGGGGGCGGGTTGTTCAGCCCCAGCATTTT. Translation: CASSPFGGRVVQPQHF.

The chain recombines TRBV5-1 with TRBJ2-5; D might be TRBD1 or TRBD2, each matching 6 bases. Trimming left V 4 bases short and J 4 bases short, with 14 bases between. Germline assignment: CDR1 SGHRS and CDR2 YFSETQ. The CDR3 contains 14 residues. CDR3 sequence reads: CASSTGGGAETQYF. DNA of the CDR3: TGCGCCAGCAGCACCGGAGGGGGTGCAGAGACCCAGTACTTC.

The rearrangement joins TRBV19 to TRBJ1-5, with a possible D match to TRBD1 (5 bases). CDR3 length equals 17 residues. Trimming pared 7 bases from V and 5 bases from J, leaving 24 bases between. Per germline, CDR1 LNHDA and CDR2 SQIVND (reference sequence). CDR3 nucleotide sequence: TGTGCCAGTACCAATCGGGCCGGGGAAGGGGCCCATCAGCCCCAGCATTTT. Amino acid sequence: CASTNRAGEGAHQPQHF.

The rearrangement uses TRBV29-1 and TRBJ2-3, with 9 bases aligning to TRBD1. V lost 7 bases and J lost 7; bases outside the gene matches: 9. CDR3 length: 13 amino acids. CDR1 is SQVTM and CDR2 is ANQGSEA in the germline V gene. CDR3 bases: TGCAGCGCACAGGGGGCTGGCAGCTATACGCAGTATTTT. This sequence encodes CSAQGAGSYTQYF.

The chain combines TRBV19 with TRBJ2-7; 7 nucleotides agree with TRBD1. V lost 9 bases to trimming and J lost 5 bases; unmatched junction nucleotides: 7. CDR3 length: 12 amino acids. Germline CDR1 LNHDA, CDR2 SQIVND (reference sequence). The CDR3 DNA follows: TGTGCCAGCAGTTTGACAGGGAACGAGCAGTACTTC. It yields the protein CASSLTGNEQYF.

This sequence joins TRBV5-6 and TRBJ1-3, with TRBD1 as a possible D gene (6 bases). The germline gives CDR1 SGHDT, CDR2 YYEEEE. The V end was cut by 1 base, the J end by 1 base, with 15 bases between. CDR3 length equals 17 residues. Written as DNA, the CDR3 is TGTGCCAGCAGCTTGCGCACAGGTCAGGGGTCTGGAAACACCATATATTTT. It specifies CASSLRTGQGSGNTIYF.

V is TRBV2 and J is TRBJ2-7; 8 bases are shared with TRBD2. CDR1 and CDR2 from the germline V gene are SNHLY and FYNNEI. The CDR3 runs to 14 residues. V dropped 5 bases and J dropped 6; count of bases not matched to a gene: 9. CDR3 DNA sequence: TGTGCCAGCAGTACGACTAGCGTCGTGACCGAGCAGTACTTC. Translated, it gives CASSTTSVVTEQYF.

This sequence joins TRBV5-6 and TRBJ2-1, with TRBD2 as a possible D gene (6 bases). V lost 0 bases and J 8 bases, leaving 9 bases between the germline ends. Per germline, CDR1 SGHDT and CDR2 YYEEEE. The length of the CDR3 is 13 residues. The CDR3 reads CASSLARRDEQFF. For the CDR3, the DNA is TGTGCCAGCAGCTTGGCCCGGAGGGATGAGCAGTTCTTC.

This chain connects TRBV6-1 to TRBJ1-2; D uncertain. Trimming left V 2 bases short and J 0 bases short, with 4 bases between. Per the germline V gene, CDR1 is MNHNS and CDR2 is SASEGT. This CDR3 region has 13 residues. The CDR3 DNA follows: TGTGCCAGCAGTGAACAGGCTAACTATGGCTACACCTTC. Its protein is CASSEQANYGYTF.